The present TCR beta chain was sequenced within a study of human T cells and chemical hapten exposure. Turning to the study itself: All through the roughly 24-week study, the scalp of each patient received diphenylcyclopropenone doses weekly.

Noted time point: patch test 1, 2 weeks after DPC sensitization. Noted treatment: therapeutic diphenylcyclopropenone sensitization with weekly scalp DPC. Donors were 18 to 70-year-old alopecia patients suitable for DPC. TCRdb re-derived calls from the RACE reads in MiXCR, one entry per CDR3 protein. The sample has about 360,000 distinct CDR3 sequences; about 7% are singletons. With regard to this clonotype: What it recognizes is unknown.

General study findings and limits: Clustering by CDR3 similarity yielded significantly more large clusters from expanded TCRs than controls. TCRs above 1 in 1000 frequency did not change with DPC sensitization.

This sequence originates from a woman aged 18-30 years with alopecia areata. Some clones in this sample may be carry-over from other donors' samples. The sample in question was whole blood, obtained in connection with sensitization to the hapten diphenylcyclopropenone (DPC).

The CDR3 protein is CASSTSQVPGTDTQYF. CDR3 nucleotide sequence: TGTGCCAGCAGCACATCACAGGTGCCGGGCACAGATACGCAGTATTTT. The chain links TRBV7-3 to TRBJ2-3; D possibly corresponds to TRBD1 (5 bases). Between the trimmed V and J ends, which lost 5 bases and 1 base, there was a span of 16 bases. The CDR3 contains 16 residues. CDR1 and CDR2 (germline): SGHTA, FQGTGA.